A single sample gave rise to the 18 T cell receptor beta chains below, sequenced in a study of control samples from healthy donors and cancer patients. The protocol was immunoSEQ multiplex PCR, while the TCRdb copy is restricted to in-frame clones and leaves out a portion. This repertoire shows 200,000 or so clones, just under 95% found once; its top ten account for approximately 1.6%. Sequencing used blood. Source of these receptors: a man between 45 and 60 years old in good health.

The chain is built from TRBV18 and TRBJ1-2, with D possibly TRBD1 on 6 matching bases. The CDR3 covers 12 residues. Germline V CDR1 and CDR2: KGHSH, LQKENI. Trimming removed 3 bases from V and 8 bases from J, with 10 bases in between. The CDR3 nucleotides are TGTGCCAGCTCACCGAACAGGGACGGCTACACCTTC. Translation gives CASSPNRDGYTF.

V usage is TRBV6-6 and J usage is TRBJ1-1; D unclear. In germline, CDR1 is MNHNY, CDR2 SVGAGI (reference sequence). The CDR3 has 13 residues. Trimming took 6 bases from V and 6 from J, leaving 14 bases between them. The CDR3 DNA follows: TGTGCCAGCAGGTACAGCGTTGGGCCTGAAGCTTTCTTT. Protein product: CASRYSVGPEAFF.

The chain is built from TRBV28 and TRBJ1-1; possible D gene TRBD1, 6 bases. Trimming pared 5 bases from V and 5 bases from J, leaving 15 bases between. Germline V gives CDR1 MDHEN, CDR2 SYDVKM. The CDR3 is 14 residues long. In DNA, the CDR3 is TGTGCCAGCAGTCTAACAGGGCCCGGGACTGAAGCTTTCTTT. This gives the protein CASSLTGPGTEAFF.

The V call is TRBV3-1 (or the pseudogene TRBV3-2), the J call TRBJ2-2, with D tentatively TRBD1 or TRBD2 (5 bases each). This CDR3 comprises 15 residues. CDR1 and CDR2 from the germline V gene are LGHDT and YNNKEL (reference sequence). Trimming shortened V by 6 bases and J by 6 bases, and 17 bases separated the two germline ends. CDR3 amino acids: CASSHLDLGAGELFF. For the CDR3, the DNA is TGTGCCAGCAGTCACCTCGACTTGGGGGCCGGGGAGCTGTTTTTT.

CDR3 amino acids: CASSGDRGTDTQYF. For the CDR3, the DNA is TGTGCCAGCAGCGGGGACAGGGGCACAGATACGCAGTATTTT. This chain connects TRBV7-9 to TRBJ2-3, with 9 bases that match TRBD1. V lost 5 bases and J lost 1; bases outside the gene matches: 1. The germline CDR1 and CDR2 sequences are SEHNR and FQNEAQ (reference sequence). The CDR3 length is 14 residues.

The rearrangement uses TRBV5-3 and TRBJ1-4; D gene uncertain. TRBV5-3 is an ORF, and what it does is uncertain. The CDR3 runs to 14 residues. V lost 4 bases and J lost 8, with 15 bases in between. The CDR3 DNA reads as TGTGCCAGAAGCCAAGAGGACTCTTTCGAAAAACTGTTTTTT. Amino acids: CARSQEDSFEKLFF.

This chain links TRBV5-4 with TRBJ1-2; 9 bases are a match to TRBD1. The CDR3 is 17 residues long. J gave up 4 bases and V 0 bases, and 10 bases lay outside the gene matches. Germline CDR1 SGHNT, CDR2 YYREEE (reference sequence). The CDR3 here is CASSLGTGVGLSYGYTF. DNA for the CDR3: TGTGCCAGCAGCTTGGGGACAGGGGTAGGGCTTAGCTATGGCTACACCTTC.

The chain is built from TRBV27 and TRBJ1-2, with 10 bases identical to TRBD1. Per germline, CDR1 MNHEY and CDR2 SMNVEV (reference sequence). Trimming took 3 bases from V and 3 from J; bases not matched to a gene: 7. The CDR3 consists of 16 residues. The CDR3 protein is CASSLGRDRGDYGYTF. The CDR3 nucleotides read TGTGCCAGCAGTTTGGGGAGGGACAGGGGTGACTATGGCTACACCTTC.

The chain couples TRBV5-1 to TRBJ2-2; D is possibly TRBD2 (5 bases). The CDR3 is 15 residues long. Looked up from germline, CDR1 is SGHRS and CDR2 is YFSETQ. V was pared by 5 bases and J by 1 base, with 12 bases between. CDR3 region: CASRTGGGNTGELFF. CDR3 sequence (DNA): TGCGCCAGCAGGACCGGAGGAGGGAACACCGGGGAGCTGTTTTTT.

The V gene is TRBV5-1, the J gene TRBJ1-4, with a tentative D call TRBD1 (5 bases). The V end lost 0 bases, the J end lost 7 bases, and 13 bases lay between the germline ends. The CDR3 length is 15 residues. The germline CDR1 and CDR2 sequences are SGHRS and YFSETQ. This CDR3 is CASSLVGREGEKLFF. The CDR3 DNA follows: TGCGCCAGCAGCTTGGTTGGCAGGGAAGGTGAAAAACTGTTTTTT.

The chain carries TRBV5-1 and TRBJ1-4; D is unresolved. CDR3 length: 17 residues. Germline V CDR1 and CDR2: SGHRS, YFSETQ. Trimming cost V 0 bases and J 0 bases, with 12 bases left between them. CDR3 amino acids: CASSLEGRAATNEKLFF. In DNA form, the CDR3 reads TGCGCCAGCAGCTTGGAAGGGAGGGCGGCAACTAATGAAAAACTGTTTTTT.

The rearrangement joins TRBV6-1 to TRBJ2-5; D uncertain. The CDR3 extends over 12 amino acids. The germline gives CDR1 MNHNS, CDR2 SASEGT. Between the trimmed V and J ends, which lost 2 bases and 5 bases, there was a span of 6 bases. The chain's CDR3 is CASSERKETQYF. The DNA for the CDR3 is TGTGCCAGCAGTGAAAGGAAGGAGACCCAGTACTTC.

The genes are TRBV6-5 and TRBJ2-5, with 12 positions matching TRBD2. J gave up 4 bases and V 7 bases, and 7 bases lay outside the gene matches. There are 15 residues in the CDR3. Germline assignment: CDR1 MNHEY and CDR2 SVGAGI. The CDR3 coding sequence is TGTGCCAGCAACCCTAGCGGGGGGGCTGGAGAGACCCAGTACTTC. This gives the protein CASNPSGGAGETQYF.

This rearrangement joins TRBV7-2 to TRBJ2-7; TRBD1 is a possible D gene (5 bases). The CDR3 is 13 residues long. Per the germline V gene, CDR1 is SGHTA and CDR2 is FQGNSA. V lost 4 bases and J 4 bases, leaving 11 bases between the germline ends. The CDR3 DNA reads as TGTGCCAGCAGCTGGACAAAGGGGTACGAGCAGTACTTC. Translated, it gives CASSWTKGYEQYF. Filled out from reference TRBV7-2 and TRBJ2-7, the complete variable domain reads GAGVSQSPSNKVTEKGKDVELRCDPISGHTALYWYRQSLGQGLEFLIYFQGNSAPDKSGLPSDRFSAERTGGSVSTLTIQRTQQEDSAVYLCASSWTKGYEQYFGPGTRLTVT.

This chain uses TRBV5-1 with TRBJ2-3, with 7 bases aligning to TRBD1. The CDR3 spans 15 residues. J lost 6 bases, V lost 6 bases, and 13 bases had no gene match. Germline-derived CDR1 and CDR2 are SGHRS and YFSETQ. The CDR3 spells CASKPRDSVYDTQYF. In nucleotides, the CDR3 is TGCGCCAGCAAACCTCGGGACAGTGTTTATGATACGCAGTATTTT.

This chain uses TRBV10-2 with TRBJ1-1, with D hard to call. CDR1 is WSHSY and CDR2 is SAAADI in the germline V gene. Trimming removed 2 bases at V and 3 bases at J, with 7 bases between. The CDR3 covers 13 residues. The CDR3, as DNA: TGCGCCAGCAGTGAGGCAGTCTACACTGAAGCTTTCTTT. Its translation is CASSEAVYTEAFF.

The chain links TRBV4-1 to TRBJ2-7, with unresolved D. Trimming took off 2 bases at V and 3 bases at J, with 14 bases between the two ends. CDR1 and CDR2 from the germline V gene are MGHRA and YSYEKL. The CDR3 loop spans 15 amino acids. CDR3 protein: CASSQSSTGGYEQYV. DNA for the CDR3: TGCGCCAGCAGCCAATCATCCACGGGCGGCTACGAGCAGTACGTC.

The chain recombines TRBV27 with TRBJ2-1, with 10 bases fitting TRBD2. Germline V gene sequence: CDR1 MNHEY, CDR2 SMNVEV (reference sequence). After removal of 7 bases from V and 7 bases from J, the junction contained 10 bases not matched to a gene. This CDR3 has 15 residues. The CDR3 spells CASNPGLAGGNEQFF. The CDR3 bases are TGTGCCAGCAATCCTGGGTTAGCGGGGGGTAATGAGCAGTTCTTC.